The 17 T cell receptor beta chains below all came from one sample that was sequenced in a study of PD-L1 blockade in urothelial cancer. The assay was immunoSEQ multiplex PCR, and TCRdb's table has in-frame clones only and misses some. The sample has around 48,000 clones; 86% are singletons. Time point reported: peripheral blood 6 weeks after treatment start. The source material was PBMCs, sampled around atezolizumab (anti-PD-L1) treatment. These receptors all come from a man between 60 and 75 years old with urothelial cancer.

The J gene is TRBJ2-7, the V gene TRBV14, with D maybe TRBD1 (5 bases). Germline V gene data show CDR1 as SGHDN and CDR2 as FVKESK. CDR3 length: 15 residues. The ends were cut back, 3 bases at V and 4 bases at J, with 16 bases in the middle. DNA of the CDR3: TGTGCCAGCAGCCACCCTTCGGCAGGGCGGTACGAGCAGTACTTC. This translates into CASSHPSAGRYEQYF.

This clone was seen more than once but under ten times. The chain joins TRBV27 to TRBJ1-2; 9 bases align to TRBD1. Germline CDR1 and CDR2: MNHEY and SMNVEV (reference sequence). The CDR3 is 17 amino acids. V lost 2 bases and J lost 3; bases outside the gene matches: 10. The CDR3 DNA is TGTGCCAGCAGTTTAGTGGGACAGGGTGGCGGGGACTATGGCTACACCTTC. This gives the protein CASSLVGQGGGDYGYTF.

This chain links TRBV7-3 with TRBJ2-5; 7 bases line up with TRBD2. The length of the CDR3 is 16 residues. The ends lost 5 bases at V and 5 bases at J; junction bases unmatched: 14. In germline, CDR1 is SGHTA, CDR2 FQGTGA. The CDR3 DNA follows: TGTGCCAGCAGCCTCCGGGGAGCGGGGTTGCGGGAGACCCAGTACTTC. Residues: CASSLRGAGLRETQYF.

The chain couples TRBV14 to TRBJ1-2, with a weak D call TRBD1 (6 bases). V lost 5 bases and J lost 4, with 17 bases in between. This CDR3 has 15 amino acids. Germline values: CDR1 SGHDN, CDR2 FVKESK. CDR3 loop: CASSLRGGARYGYTF. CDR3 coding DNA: TGTGCCAGCAGCTTGAGGGGGGGGGCCCGCTATGGCTACACCTTC.

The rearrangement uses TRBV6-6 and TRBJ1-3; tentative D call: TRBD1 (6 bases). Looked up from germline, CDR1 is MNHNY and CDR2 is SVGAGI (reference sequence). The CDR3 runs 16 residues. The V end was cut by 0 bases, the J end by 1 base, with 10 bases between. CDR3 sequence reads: CASSYSRGASGNTIYF. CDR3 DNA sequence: TGTGCCAGCAGTTACTCTCGGGGGGCGTCTGGAAACACCATATATTTT.

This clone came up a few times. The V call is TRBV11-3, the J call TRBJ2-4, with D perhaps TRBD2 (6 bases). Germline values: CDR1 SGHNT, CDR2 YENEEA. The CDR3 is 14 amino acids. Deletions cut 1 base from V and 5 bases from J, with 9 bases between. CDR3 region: CASSLGGGENIQYF. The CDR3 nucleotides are TGTGCCAGCAGCTTAGGTGGCGGGGAAAACATTCAGTACTTC.

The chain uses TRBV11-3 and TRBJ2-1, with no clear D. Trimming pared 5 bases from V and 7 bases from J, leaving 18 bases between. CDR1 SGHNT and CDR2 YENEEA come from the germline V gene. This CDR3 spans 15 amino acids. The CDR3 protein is CASSIDTVNGNEQFF. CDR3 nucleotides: TGTGCCAGCAGCATCGACACGGTTAATGGTAATGAGCAGTTCTTC.

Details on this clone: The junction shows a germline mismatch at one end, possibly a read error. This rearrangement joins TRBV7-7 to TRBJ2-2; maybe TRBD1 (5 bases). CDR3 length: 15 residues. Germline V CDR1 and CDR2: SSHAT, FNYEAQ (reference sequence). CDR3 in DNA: TGTGCTAGCAGCTTTGATCAGGGGAACACCGGGGAGCTGTTTTTT. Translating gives CASSFDQGNTGELFF.

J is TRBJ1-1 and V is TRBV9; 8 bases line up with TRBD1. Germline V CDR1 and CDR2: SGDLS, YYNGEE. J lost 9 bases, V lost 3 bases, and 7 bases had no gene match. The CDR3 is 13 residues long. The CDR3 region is CASSAIDRGKAFF. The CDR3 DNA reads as TGTGCCAGCAGCGCCATAGACAGGGGCAAAGCTTTCTTT.

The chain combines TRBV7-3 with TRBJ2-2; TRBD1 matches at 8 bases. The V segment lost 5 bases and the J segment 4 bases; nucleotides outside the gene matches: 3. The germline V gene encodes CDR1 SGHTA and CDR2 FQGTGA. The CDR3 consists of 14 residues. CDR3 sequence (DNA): TGTGCCAGCAGCGCCGACAGGGGCACCGGGGAGCTGTTTTTT. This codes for CASSADRGTGELFF.

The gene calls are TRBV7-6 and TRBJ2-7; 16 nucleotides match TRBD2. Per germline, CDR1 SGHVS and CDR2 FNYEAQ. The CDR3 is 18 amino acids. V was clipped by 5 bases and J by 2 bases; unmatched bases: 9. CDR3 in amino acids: CASSLGPGTSGGAYEQYF. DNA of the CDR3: TGTGCCAGCAGCCTCGGTCCCGGGACTAGCGGGGGGGCCTACGAGCAGTACTTC.

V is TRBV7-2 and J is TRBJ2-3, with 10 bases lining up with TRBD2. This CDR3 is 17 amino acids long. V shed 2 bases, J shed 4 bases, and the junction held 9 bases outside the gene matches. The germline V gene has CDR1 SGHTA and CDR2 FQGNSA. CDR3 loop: CASSLYSSGGGSDTQYF. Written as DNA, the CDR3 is TGTGCCAGCAGCTTATATTCTAGCGGGGGAGGCTCAGATACGCAGTATTTT. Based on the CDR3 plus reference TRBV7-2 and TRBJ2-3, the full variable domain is GAGVSQSPSNKVTEKGKDVELRCDPISGHTALYWYRQSLGQGLEFLIYFQGNSAPDKSGLPSDRFSAERTGGSVSTLTIQRTQQEDSAVYLCASSLYSSGGGSDTQYFGPGTRLTVL.

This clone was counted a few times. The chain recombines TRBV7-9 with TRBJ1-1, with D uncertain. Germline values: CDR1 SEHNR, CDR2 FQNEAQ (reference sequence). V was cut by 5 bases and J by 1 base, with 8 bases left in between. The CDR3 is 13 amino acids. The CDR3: CASSDLTNTEAFF. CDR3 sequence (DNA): TGTGCCAGCAGCGACTTAACGAACACTGAAGCTTTCTTT.

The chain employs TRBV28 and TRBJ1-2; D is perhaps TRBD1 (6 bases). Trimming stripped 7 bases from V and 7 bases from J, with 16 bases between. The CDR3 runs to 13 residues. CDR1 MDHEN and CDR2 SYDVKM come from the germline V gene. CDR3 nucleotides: TGTGCCAGCACTCCGTTCAGGGGTCTTGGCTACACCTTC. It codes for CASTPFRGLGYTF.

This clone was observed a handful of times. For the CDR3, the DNA is TGTGCCAGCAGTTTACGAGACAGGGTTTTTAATGGCTACACCTTC. It encodes CASSLRDRVFNGYTF. The chain recombines TRBV28 with TRBJ1-2; 7 nucleotides line up with TRBD1. This CDR3 has 15 amino acids. With 2 bases clipped from V and 6 bases from J, the junction kept 9 bases outside the gene matches. CDR1 is MDHEN and CDR2 is SYDVKM in the germline V gene.

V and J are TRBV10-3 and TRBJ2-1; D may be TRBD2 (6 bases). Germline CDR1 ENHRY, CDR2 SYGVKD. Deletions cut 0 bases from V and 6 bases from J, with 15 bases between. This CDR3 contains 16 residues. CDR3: CAISESGTGGANEQFF. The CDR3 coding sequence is TGTGCCATCAGTGAGTCGGGGACCGGGGGTGCCAATGAGCAGTTCTTC.

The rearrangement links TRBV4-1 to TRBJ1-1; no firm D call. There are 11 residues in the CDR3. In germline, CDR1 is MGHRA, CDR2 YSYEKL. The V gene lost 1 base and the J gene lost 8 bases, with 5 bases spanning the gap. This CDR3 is CASSQAQEAFF. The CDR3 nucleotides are TGCGCCAGCAGCCAAGCACAGGAAGCTTTCTTT.